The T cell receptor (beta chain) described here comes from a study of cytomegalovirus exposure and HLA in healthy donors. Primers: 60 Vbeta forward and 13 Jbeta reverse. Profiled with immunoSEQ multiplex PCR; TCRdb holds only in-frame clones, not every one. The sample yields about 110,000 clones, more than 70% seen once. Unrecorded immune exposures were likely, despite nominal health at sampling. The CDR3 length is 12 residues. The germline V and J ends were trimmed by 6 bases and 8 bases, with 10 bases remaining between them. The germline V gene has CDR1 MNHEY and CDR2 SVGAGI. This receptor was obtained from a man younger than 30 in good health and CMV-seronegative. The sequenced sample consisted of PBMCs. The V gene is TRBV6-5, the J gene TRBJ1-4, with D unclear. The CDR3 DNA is TGTGCCAGCAGCTACGGCGGGGAAAAACTGTTTTTT. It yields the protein CASSYGGEKLFF.